This T cell receptor beta chain is drawn from a study of blood T cell repertoires in COVID-19. The germline CDR1 and CDR2 sequences are LGHDT and YNNKEL (reference sequence). With 0 bases removed from V and 7 bases from J, the gap between germline ends came to 13 bases. The CDR3 sequence is 14 residues long. This clone was detected only once. The sample holds other DNA sequences that translate to the same CDR3. In the source study's methods: Reference gene primer amplification in the assay estimated nucleated cell counts. The method was immunoSEQ multiplex PCR; TCRdb's version includes in-frame clones alone and lacks a portion of them. The DNA was the basis for D and trimming; V, J and clone size are from that table. The sample yields about 170,000 clones, around 82% seen once. Individuals drawn from around 24 US areas were about 18 to 100 years old.

The chain combines TRBV3-1 (or the pseudogene TRBV3-2) with TRBJ2-7; D is unresolved. This TCR derives from a woman between 45 and 60 years old in a cohort exposed to, infected with or recovered from COVID-19 (not recorded which). Material for sequencing was PBMCs or T cells enriched from blood (not recorded which). CDR3 nucleotide sequence: TGTGCCAGCAGCCAAGAGGCAGCCCTAGAAGAGCAGTACTTC. Amino acids: CASSQEAALEEQYF.